This is a list of T cell receptor beta chains from one sample in a study of CD8 T cells in ankylosing spondylitis. TCRdb reprocessed the 5' RACE reads via MiXCR and lists one record per CDR3 protein. The sample includes about 360,000 distinct CDR3 sequences, roughly 22% of them seen just once. Sequences were obtained from blood, either unsorted or a sorted T cell fraction (not recorded which). The receptors were gathered from a male donor with ankylosing spondylitis or in good health (not recorded which). The conserved cysteine and the conserved F or W are not part of the CDR3 here. Each record gives: clone size, J gene, V gene, CDR3 protein. Clone size is not always given. Where it is, it says once, few, many or a class for expanded clones.

few TRBJ2-1 TRBV4-1 ASSQDRDGLYNEQF
few TRBJ2-5 TRBV7-9 ASSLGTQETQY
many TRBJ1-6 TRBV7-9 AGGRDTGVGSPLH
few TRBJ2-7 TRBV28 ASRLPFSYEQY
many TRBJ1-1 TRBV28 ASSSPGQLNTEAF
few TRBJ2-7 TRBV11-1 ASSRGGNGVRSYEQY
NA TRBJ2-7 TRBV20-1 SARDLWEGTYEQY
few TRBJ2-7 TRBV5-4 ASSARTGISYEQY
few TRBJ1-2 TRBV2 AGRDRGDYGYT
NA TRBJ2-5 TRBV7-7 ASSLTIQETQY
many TRBJ1-1 TRBV6-6 ASSYSWDGEAF
NA TRBJ2-7 TRBV28 ASSPGNSPEQY
NA TRBJ2-7 TRBV10-3 ANDRGVYEQY
few TRBJ2-2 TRBV10-3 AISESMAHGTGELF
NA TRBJ2-1 TRBV12-3/TRBV12-4 ASSTPGDEQF
NA TRBJ2-7 TRBV20-1 SARDISGGGLYEQY
few TRBJ2-3 TRBV20-1 SARDLGGGTDTQY
few TRBJ2-1 TRBV4-1 ASSQDPWQGSYNEQF
few TRBJ2-3 TRBV20-1 SAIPEGGRTDTQY
NA TRBJ2-7 TRBV15 ATSHRGQRYEQY